These 11 T cell receptor beta chains came from one sample sequenced in a study of cytomegalovirus exposure and HLA in healthy donors. The PCR used 60 Vbeta and 13 Jbeta primers. Sequencing used immunoSEQ multiplex PCR; TCRdb keeps in-frame clones, though not all of them. The sample yields about 120,000 clones, 9% to 10% seen once. Sequencing used PBMCs. These TCRs come from a man between 25 and 39 years old in good health and CMV-seronegative.

V is TRBV5-1 and J is TRBJ2-4; possible D gene TRBD1, 6 bases. The CDR3 totals 14 residues. V shed 0 bases and J shed 8 bases, with 12 bases lying between them. From germline, CDR1 is SGHRS and CDR2 YFSETQ. The DNA of the CDR3 is TGCGCCAGCAGCTTGGTCGCAGGGGTTGACATTCAGTACTTC. Translation: CASSLVAGVDIQYF.

V gene TRBV19 combines with J gene TRBJ1-3; 8 bases line up with TRBD1. Looked up from germline, CDR1 is LNHDA and CDR2 is SQIVND (reference sequence). With V trimmed by 9 bases and J by 3 bases, 16 bases remained unmatched. This CDR3 is built from 17 residues. Here the CDR3 DNA reads TGTGCCAGCGTTACATGGGAGACAGGGGATAGTGGAAACACCATATATTTT. This sequence encodes CASVTWETGDSGNTIYF.

The chain uses TRBV4-3 and TRBJ2-1, with unresolved D. Trimming stripped 0 bases from V and 6 bases from J, with 12 bases between. The germline V gene encodes CDR1 LGHNA and CDR2 YSLEER. This CDR3 contains 15 residues. The CDR3 loop is CASSQDGRRLNEQFF. CDR3 coding DNA: TGCGCCAGCAGCCAAGATGGTCGGAGACTCAATGAGCAGTTCTTC.

V gene TRBV15 combines with J gene TRBJ2-6, with a tentative D call TRBD1 (6 bases). V lost 0 bases and J 0 bases, leaving 15 bases between the germline ends. There are 19 residues in the CDR3. CDR1 LNHNV and CDR2 YYDKDF come from the germline V gene (reference sequence). The CDR3: CATSRDRWDTRSGANVLTF. CDR3 DNA: TGTGCCACCAGCAGAGATCGTTGGGACACTCGCTCTGGGGCCAACGTCCTGACTTTC.

The rearrangement joins TRBV4-3 to TRBJ2-3, with D possibly being TRBD1 (5 bases). Germline CDR1 LGHNA, CDR2 YSLEER. This CDR3 spans 13 amino acids. Trimming took off 3 bases at V and 6 bases at J, with 10 bases between the two ends. The CDR3 loop is CASSQQGTDTQYF. The CDR3 DNA sequence: TGCGCCAGCAGCCAGCAGGGAACCGATACGCAGTATTTT.

The chain couples TRBV18 to TRBJ2-6; a weak D match, TRBD2 (5 bases). This CDR3 spans 16 amino acids. V shed 4 bases and J shed 3 bases, with 13 bases lying between them. CDR1 is KGHSH and CDR2 is LQKENI in the germline V gene. CDR3 bases: TGTGCCAGCTCACTTACAAAAGACTATGGGGCCAACGTCCTGACTTTC. Its translation is CASSLTKDYGANVLTF.

This clone was counted between two and nine times. CDR3 residues: CAGSDQGRQPQHF. CDR3 nucleotide sequence: TGTGCCGGATCGGACCAGGGCCGTCAGCCCCAGCATTTT. The rearrangement joins TRBV19 to TRBJ1-5, with D possibly being TRBD1 (5 bases). Germline values: CDR1 LNHDA, CDR2 SQIVND (reference sequence). The CDR3 sequence is 13 residues long. Trimming shortened V by 11 bases and J by 6 bases, and 17 bases separated the two germline ends.

This clone was seen more than once but under ten times. The V and J genes are TRBV4-1 and TRBJ2-3; 8 nucleotides line up with TRBD1. Germline trimming cut 2 bases from V and 3 bases from J; bases unmatched to any gene: 10. The germline V gene encodes CDR1 MGHRA and CDR2 YSYEKL. CDR3 length equals 17 residues. The CDR3 DNA reads as TGCGCCAGCAGCCAATCCGGGACAGGAATACGGACAGATACGCAGTATTTT. It translates to CASSQSGTGIRTDTQYF.

V and J are TRBV5-8 and TRBJ1-1, with 7 nucleotides matching TRBD1. J lost 0 bases, V lost 4 bases, and 9 bases had no gene match. Germline lookup yields CDR1 SGHTS and CDR2 YDEGEE. This CDR3 has 16 residues. CDR3 residues: CASSQLTGFLNTEAFF. For the CDR3, the DNA is TGTGCCAGCAGCCAACTGACAGGGTTCTTGAACACTGAAGCTTTCTTT.

This sequence joins TRBV4-1 and TRBJ2-7; the match to TRBD1 covers 9 bases. This CDR3 is built from 17 residues. Per the germline V gene, CDR1 is MGHRA and CDR2 is YSYEKL. V was pared by 4 bases and J by 4 bases, with 14 bases of the junction left unmatched. This CDR3 reads CASSPTLRPGQGYEQYF. Here the CDR3 DNA reads TGCGCCAGCAGCCCGACTCTCAGGCCGGGACAGGGTTACGAGCAGTACTTC.

The genes are TRBV29-1 and TRBJ2-1, with 15 bases matching TRBD2. The CDR3 has 17 residues. J gave up 0 bases and V 7 bases, and 7 bases lay outside the gene matches. Germline loops: CDR1 SQVTM, CDR2 ANQGSEA. The CDR3, as DNA: TGCAGCGCCGCCGGGACTAGCGGGAGGACCTCCTACAATGAGCAGTTCTTC. As protein: CSAAGTSGRTSYNEQFF.